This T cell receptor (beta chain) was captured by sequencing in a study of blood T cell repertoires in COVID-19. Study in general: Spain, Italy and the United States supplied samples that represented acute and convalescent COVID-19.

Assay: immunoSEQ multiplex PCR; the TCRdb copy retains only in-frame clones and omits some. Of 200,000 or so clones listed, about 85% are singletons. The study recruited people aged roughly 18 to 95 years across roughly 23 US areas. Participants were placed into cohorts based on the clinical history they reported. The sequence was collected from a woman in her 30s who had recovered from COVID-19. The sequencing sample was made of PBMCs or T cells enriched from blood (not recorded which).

This chain's CDR3 is CASSQAGGGDYGYTF. As DNA, the CDR3 is TGTGCCAGCAGCCAAGCAGGAGGGGGCGACTATGGCTACACCTTC. This rearrangement joins TRBV4-2 to TRBJ1-2, with 7 bases that match TRBD1. Germline CDR1 and CDR2: LGHNA and YNFKEQ. CDR3 length: 15 amino acids. V lost 1 base, J lost 3 bases, and 5 bases stayed unmatched.